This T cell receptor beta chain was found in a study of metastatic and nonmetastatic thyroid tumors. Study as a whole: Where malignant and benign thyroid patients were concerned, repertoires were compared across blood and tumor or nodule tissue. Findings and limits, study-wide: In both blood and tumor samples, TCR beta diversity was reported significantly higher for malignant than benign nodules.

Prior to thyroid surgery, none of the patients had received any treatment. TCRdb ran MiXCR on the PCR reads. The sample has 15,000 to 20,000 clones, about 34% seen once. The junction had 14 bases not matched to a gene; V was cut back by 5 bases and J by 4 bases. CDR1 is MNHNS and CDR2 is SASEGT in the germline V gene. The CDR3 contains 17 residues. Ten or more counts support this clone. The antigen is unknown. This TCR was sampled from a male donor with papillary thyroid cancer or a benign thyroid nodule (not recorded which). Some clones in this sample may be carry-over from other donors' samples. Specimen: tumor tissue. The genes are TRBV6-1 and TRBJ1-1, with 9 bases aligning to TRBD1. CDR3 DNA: TGTGCCAGCAGTAAGCTTCCGGGGACAGGGCGGAGCACTGAAGCTTTCTTT. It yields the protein CASSKLPGTGRSTEAFF.